The T cell receptor (beta chain) described here comes from a study of blood T cells in healthy people across ages. Study as a whole: The template switching approach captured approximately one barcoded beta molecule for every two T cells. Study observations and caveats: Changes seen in expanded clonotypes were possibly confounded by donor CMV status left unknown.

A note on this clonotype: The antigen remains unidentified.

The people who gave samples were healthy Caucasians from Russia, aged roughly 6 to 95. For the second PCR, which ran for roughly 6 to 12 cycles, a sample-barcoded 5' primer and a J-beta primer mix were used. Through a template-switch adaptor with 12 random nucleotides, each cDNA molecule received a tag. Using its own MiXCR run on the 5' RACE reads, TCRdb lists one record per CDR3 protein. The sample includes 1.5 million to 2 million distinct CDR3 sequences, roughly 49% of them seen just once. CDR1 SGHRS and CDR2 YFSETQ come from the germline V gene. The CDR3 runs to 16 residues. The chain couples TRBV5-1 to TRBJ2-7, with D perhaps matching TRBD2 (5 bases). Near its end, the DNA agrees better with TRBJ2-5, so the J call may be wrong. The receptor's source is a woman in her forties in good health. Sequencing was carried out using blood. The CDR3, as DNA: TGCGCCAGCAGCTCTTCCCGGCCGGCTAGCTCTGAGACCCAGTACTTC. Translated, it gives CASSSSRPASSETQYF.